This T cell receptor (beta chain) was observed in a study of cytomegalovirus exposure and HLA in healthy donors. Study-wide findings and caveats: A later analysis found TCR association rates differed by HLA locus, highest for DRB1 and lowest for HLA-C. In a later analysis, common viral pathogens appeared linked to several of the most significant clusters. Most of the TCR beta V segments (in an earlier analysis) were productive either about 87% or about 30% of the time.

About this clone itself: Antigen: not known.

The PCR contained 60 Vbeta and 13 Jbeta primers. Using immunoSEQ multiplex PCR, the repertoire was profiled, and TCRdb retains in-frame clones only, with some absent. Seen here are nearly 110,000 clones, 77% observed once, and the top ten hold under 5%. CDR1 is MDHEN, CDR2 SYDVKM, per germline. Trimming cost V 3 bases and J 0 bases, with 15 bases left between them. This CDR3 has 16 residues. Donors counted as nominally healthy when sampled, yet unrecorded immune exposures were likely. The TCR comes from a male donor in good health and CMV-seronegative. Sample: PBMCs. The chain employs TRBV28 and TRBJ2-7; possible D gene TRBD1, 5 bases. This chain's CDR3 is CASSFGFRGPSYEQYF. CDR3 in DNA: TGTGCCAGCAGTTTTGGTTTTAGGGGCCCCTCCTACGAGCAGTACTTC.